Following are 30 T cell receptor beta chains from one sample sequenced in a study of T cells after yellow fever vaccination. One entry per CDR3 protein, called by TCRdb with MiXCR from the 5' RACE reads. The table shows roughly 330,000 distinct CDR3 sequences, with 6.5% to 8.5% occurring only once. The source was PBMCs, collected 35 to 50 days after the first yellow fever vaccination. These receptors were taken from a man between 18 and 35 years old who received the YFV17D yellow fever vaccine.

This clonotype was counted at least ten times. The chain carries TRBV28 and TRBJ1-1; D not certain. The CDR3 is 13 amino acids. The germline V gene has CDR1 MDHEN and CDR2 SYDVKM. V lost 8 bases, J lost 6 bases, and 16 bases lay in between. The CDR3 protein is CASLELLVAEAFF. The CDR3 DNA is TGTGCCAGCTTAGAGTTGCTGGTCGCTGAAGCTTTCTTT.

This clonotype was found a few times. The chain has TRBV12-3 or TRBV12-4 and TRBJ1-3; maybe TRBD1 (6 bases). With 6 bases removed from V and 2 bases from J, the gap between germline ends came to 8 bases. The CDR3 has 13 amino acids. The CDR3 is CASRGAPGNTIYF. The CDR3 nucleotides read TGTGCCAGCAGGGGGGCGCCTGGAAACACCATATATTTT.

The chain combines TRBV7-3 with TRBJ1-3; the D is unclear. CDR1 is SGHTA and CDR2 is FQGTGA in the germline V gene. This CDR3 is 16 amino acids long. Trimming cost V 0 bases and J 2 bases, with 11 bases left between them. CDR3 sequence: CASSLTGAWAGNTIYF. The CDR3 coding sequence is TGTGCCAGCAGCTTAACGGGCGCTTGGGCTGGAAACACCATATATTTT.

The genes are TRBV6-6 and TRBJ2-2; D is unresolved. This CDR3 has 12 residues. Germline-derived CDR1 and CDR2 are MNHNY and SVGAGI (reference sequence). V lost 4 bases and J 5 bases, leaving 5 bases between the germline ends. The CDR3 nucleotides are TGTGCCAGCAGTTGGCAGACCGGGGAGCTGTTTTTT. It encodes CASSWQTGELFF.

This clonotype has only one observation. Here the CDR3 reads CASSSGLAGVLTGELFF. The CDR3 nucleotides read TGTGCCAGCAGTTCGGGACTAGCGGGAGTACTCACCGGGGAGCTGTTTTTT. The rearrangement uses TRBV28 and TRBJ2-2; the match to TRBD2 covers 14 bases. The CDR3 is 17 residues long. Germline values: CDR1 MDHEN, CDR2 SYDVKM. Trimming cost V 4 bases and J 4 bases; bases outside gene matches: 5.

On this clonotype: A clone one base away is much larger, so this may be a read error. CDR3 DNA: TGCGCCAGCAGCTTGGCCGGGACAGCGAACACCGGGGAGCAGTTTTTT. Protein sequence: CASSLAGTANTGEQFF. This rearrangement joins TRBV5-1 to TRBJ2-2; 7 bases fit TRBD1. In germline, CDR1 is SGHRS, CDR2 YFSETQ. The CDR3 is made up of 16 amino acids.

The genes are TRBV21-1 and TRBJ2-5; the listed D gene, TRBD1, was not tested against the DNA. TRBV21-1 constitutes a pseudogene. CDR3 size: 17 residues. The CDR3 protein is CASSKRAGRRNQETQYF. The CDR3 nucleotides read TGTGCCAGCAGCAAAAGGGCGGGTCGCAGGAACCAAGAGACCCAGTACTTC.

This clonotype turned up a few times. The chain uses TRBV25-1 and TRBJ2-3, with 9 bases aligning to TRBD1. Trimming removed 3 bases from V and 4 bases from J; junction bases left unmatched: 8. The CDR3 extends over 16 amino acids. Germline CDR1 is MGHDK and CDR2 is SYGVNS. CDR3 in amino acids: CASSDRGTGWSDTQYF. The DNA of the CDR3 is TGTGCCAGCAGTGATCGAGGGACAGGGTGGTCAGATACGCAGTATTTT.

The CDR3 here is CAWSVGTSGFTDTQYF. In DNA, the CDR3 is TGTGCCTGGAGCGTAGGGACTAGCGGGTTCACAGATACGCAGTATTTT. The chain is built from TRBV30 and TRBJ2-3, with 12 bases aligning to TRBD2. CDR1 is GTSNPN, CDR2 SVGIG, per germline (reference sequence). The junction had 6 bases not matched to a gene; V was cut back by 3 bases and J by 2 bases. CDR3 length: 16 residues.

This clonotype was picked up many times. The genes are TRBV5-1 and TRBJ2-7; D is perhaps TRBD1 (6 bases). The CDR3 runs to 14 residues. V lost 0 bases and J 10 bases, leaving 17 bases between the germline ends. Per the germline V gene, CDR1 is SGHRS and CDR2 is YFSETQ. The CDR3: CASSLGTGSDSQYF. CDR3 sequence (DNA): TGCGCCAGCAGCTTGGGCACAGGGAGTGACTCACAGTACTTC.

The J gene is TRBJ2-1, the V gene TRBV14; 11 positions agree with TRBD2. The CDR3 has 17 residues. Germline V lookup: CDR1 SGHDN, CDR2 FVKESK. J gave up 2 bases and V 3 bases, and 6 bases lay outside the gene matches. This CDR3 reads CASSQLAGGSPYNEQFF. CDR3 DNA: TGTGCCAGCAGCCAGTTAGCGGGGGGGAGTCCCTACAATGAGCAGTTCTTC.

This clonotype was seen more than once but under ten times. This rearrangement joins TRBV20-1 to TRBJ2-2; 11 bases are shared with TRBD2. V was clipped by 1 base and J by 5 bases; unmatched bases: 6. This CDR3 has 16 residues. The germline CDR1 and CDR2 sequences are DFQATT and SNEGSKA (reference sequence). The CDR3 loop reads CSARGLAGGGTGELFF. Here the CDR3 DNA reads TGCAGTGCTAGAGGGCTAGCGGGGGGCGGGACCGGGGAGCTGTTTTTT.

The chain joins TRBV12-3 or TRBV12-4 to TRBJ2-6; D perhaps matches TRBD1 (5 bases). The CDR3 sequence is 17 residues long. Trimming stripped 5 bases from V and 2 bases from J, with 16 bases between. The CDR3 region is CASSPGAGKAGANVLTF. In nucleotides, the CDR3 is TGTGCCAGCAGTCCTGGGGCAGGGAAGGCTGGGGCCAACGTCCTGACTTTC.

This clonotype was observed many times. The rearrangement links TRBV20-1 to TRBJ1-5, with TRBD1 identical over 10 bases. The CDR3 loop spans 13 amino acids. The germline CDR1 and CDR2 sequences are DFQATT and SNEGSKA (reference sequence). Germline trimming cut 6 bases from V and 5 bases from J; bases unmatched to any gene: 4. This CDR3 is CSARQGAYQPQHF. The CDR3 DNA follows: TGCAGTGCCAGACAGGGGGCGTATCAGCCCCAGCATTTT.

This clonotype was counted a few times. The V call is TRBV18, the J call TRBJ1-1; 8 bases are shared with TRBD1. This CDR3 spans 15 amino acids. V was clipped by 8 bases and J by 1 base; unmatched bases: 9. Germline CDR1 reads KGHSH; CDR2 reads LQKENI. CDR3 region: CASARQGLGNTEAFF. The CDR3 DNA sequence: TGTGCCAGCGCGAGACAGGGGCTCGGGAACACTGAAGCTTTCTTT.

This clonotype was counted between two and nine times. The rearrangement links TRBV5-1 to TRBJ1-6, with 7 bases fitting TRBD1. CDR1 and CDR2 from the germline V gene are SGHRS and YFSETQ. The CDR3 is 13 amino acids. The V and J ends lost 6 bases and 7 bases, in that order; junction bases with no gene match: 4. CDR3 loop: CASTRDSNSPLHF. The CDR3 nucleotides read TGCGCCAGCACCCGGGACAGCAATTCACCCCTCCACTTT.

This clonotype turned up a few times. J is TRBJ1-2 and V is TRBV9; D might be TRBD1 (5 bases). The CDR3 is made up of 14 amino acids. Germline lookup yields CDR1 SGDLS and CDR2 YYNGEE. The germline V and J ends were trimmed by 5 bases and 4 bases, with 15 bases remaining between them. The CDR3 region has the DNA TGTGCCAGCAGTATTAATACAGGACCCTATGGCTACACCTTC. It codes for CASSINTGPYGYTF.

The gene calls are TRBV2 and TRBJ2-2, with D perhaps matching TRBD2 (6 bases). The CDR3 has 13 residues. Trimming cost V 10 bases and J 4 bases, with 13 bases left between them. CDR1 and CDR2 from the germline V gene are SNHLY and FYNNEI. CDR3 sequence reads: CATRLETTGELFF. The CDR3 DNA reads TGTGCCACCAGACTAGAGACCACCGGGGAGCTGTTTTTT.

This clonotype was counted ten times or more. The gene calls are TRBV7-3 and TRBJ2-2, with D unclear. The CDR3 has 13 residues. Trimming removed 3 bases at V and 5 bases at J, with 7 bases between. Germline assignment: CDR1 SGHTA and CDR2 FQGTGA. Here the CDR3 reads CASSLSATGELFF. The CDR3 region has the DNA TGTGCCAGCAGCTTGTCGGCGACCGGGGAGCTGTTTTTT.

A few counts support this clonotype. The V call is TRBV6-1, the J call TRBJ2-3; tentative D call: TRBD2 (6 bases). The CDR3 has 17 amino acids. Trimming took off 1 base at V and 0 bases at J, with 14 bases between the two ends. Germline V CDR1 and CDR2: MNHNS, SASEGT. The CDR3 spells CASSEELAGHSTDTQYF. The CDR3 DNA reads as TGTGCCAGCAGTGAAGAACTGGCGGGGCATAGCACAGATACGCAGTATTTT.

The V call is TRBV9, the J call TRBJ1-1; a weak D match, TRBD1 (5 bases). CDR1 and CDR2 (germline): SGDLS, YYNGEE. There are 14 residues in the CDR3. Deletions cut 3 bases from V and 0 bases from J, with 9 bases between. The DNA of the CDR3 is TGTGCCAGCAGCGCCGGGGGTATGAACACTGAAGCTTTCTTT. Translated: CASSAGGMNTEAFF.

This clonotype was detected a few times. The CDR3 region has the DNA TGTGCCAGCAGTCCTGGTGGGGTAGTTTGGACCCAGTACTTC. It translates to CASSPGGVVWTQYF. The chain carries TRBV28 and TRBJ2-5; D remains ambiguous. The CDR3 extends over 14 amino acids. V lost 5 bases and J lost 7, with 17 bases in between. Germline CDR1 is MDHEN and CDR2 is SYDVKM.

The rearrangement joins TRBV6-1 to TRBJ1-1; 7 positions agree with TRBD1. This CDR3 is built from 14 residues. V dropped 3 bases and J dropped 4; count of bases not matched to a gene: 5. CDR1 is MNHNS, CDR2 SASEGT, per germline. Written as DNA, the CDR3 is TGTGCCAGCAGTGAGAACAGGGGAAGCACTGAAGCTTTCTTT. Translating gives CASSENRGSTEAFF.

This clonotype was found a few times. The rearrangement links TRBV18 to TRBJ1-1; 7 bases agree with TRBD1. V lost 0 bases and J lost 14; bases outside the gene matches: 6. The CDR3 is 12 amino acids. Looked up from germline, CDR1 is KGHSH and CDR2 is LQKENI. The chain's CDR3 is CASSPPTGREFF. The CDR3 DNA follows: TGTGCCAGCTCACCACCGACAGGGAGGGAATTCTTT. The full variable domain, with the rest looked up from reference TRBV18 and TRBJ1-1, is NAGVMQNPRHLVRRRGQEARLRCSPMKGHSHVYWYRQLPEEGLKFMVYLQKENIIDESGMPKERFSAEFPKEGPSILRIQQVVRGDSAAYFCASSPPTGREFFGQGTRLTVV.

In this sample, this clonotype turned up a few times. The chain's CDR3 is CASSQDARRSYNSPLHF. CDR3 in DNA: TGCGCCAGCAGCCAAGATGCGCGACGGTCCTATAATTCACCCCTCCACTTT. The chain combines TRBV4-1 with TRBJ1-6; D call uncertain. Germline V gene lookup returns CDR1 MGHRA and CDR2 YSYEKL. The CDR3 covers 17 residues. Trimming pared 0 bases from V and 1 base from J, leaving 10 bases between.

This clonotype was counted between two and nine times. The chain is built from TRBV19 and TRBJ2-7, with 10 bases fitting TRBD1. The trim removed 3 bases at V and 2 bases at J, leaving 4 bases unmatched. CDR1 and CDR2 from the germline V gene are LNHDA and SQIVND (reference sequence). The CDR3 covers 15 residues. The CDR3 region has the DNA TGTGCCAGTAGTATGGGGACAGGGGCGGCCTACGAGCAGTACTTC. Its translation is CASSMGTGAAYEQYF.

The sample holds a few counts of this clonotype. The CDR3: CASSPQHEQYF. CDR3 coding DNA: TGTGCCAGCTCACCCCAGCACGAGCAGTACTTC. V is TRBV18 and J is TRBJ2-7, with D hard to call. The germline V gene encodes CDR1 KGHSH and CDR2 LQKENI. Trimming removed 3 bases from V and 5 bases from J, with 5 bases in between. There are 11 residues in the CDR3.

There are many counts of this clonotype. V usage is TRBV28 and J usage is TRBJ1-3; 8 bases match TRBD1. From germline, CDR1 is MDHEN and CDR2 SYDVKM. With 5 bases clipped from V and 4 bases from J, the junction kept 16 bases outside the gene matches. The CDR3 consists of 18 residues. The CDR3 nucleotides are TGTGCCAGCAGTCCGTCGGGGCAGGGGGCGAATATCGGAAACACCATATATTTT. Translating it yields CASSPSGQGANIGNTIYF.

This chain uses TRBV11-1 with TRBJ2-1; D unresolved. V was clipped by 6 bases and J by 9 bases, with 12 bases between them. This CDR3 comprises 12 residues. Germline lookup yields CDR1 SGHAT and CDR2 FQDESV (reference sequence). The CDR3 DNA reads as TGTGCCAGCAGTCCGGTAATGGGTGAGCAGTTCTTC. Protein product: CASSPVMGEQFF.

The genes are TRBV3-1 and TRBJ2-2; the D gene is possibly TRBD2 (5 bases). CDR1 and CDR2 from the germline V gene are LGHDT and YNNKEL (reference sequence). The CDR3 runs 20 residues. The germline V and J ends were trimmed by 0 bases and 2 bases, with 22 bases remaining between them. CDR3 coding DNA: TGTGCCAGCAGCCAAGATCTAGGCTATGTTTGGAGGCATAACACCGGGGAGCTGTTTTTT. Encoded protein: CASSQDLGYVWRHNTGELFF.